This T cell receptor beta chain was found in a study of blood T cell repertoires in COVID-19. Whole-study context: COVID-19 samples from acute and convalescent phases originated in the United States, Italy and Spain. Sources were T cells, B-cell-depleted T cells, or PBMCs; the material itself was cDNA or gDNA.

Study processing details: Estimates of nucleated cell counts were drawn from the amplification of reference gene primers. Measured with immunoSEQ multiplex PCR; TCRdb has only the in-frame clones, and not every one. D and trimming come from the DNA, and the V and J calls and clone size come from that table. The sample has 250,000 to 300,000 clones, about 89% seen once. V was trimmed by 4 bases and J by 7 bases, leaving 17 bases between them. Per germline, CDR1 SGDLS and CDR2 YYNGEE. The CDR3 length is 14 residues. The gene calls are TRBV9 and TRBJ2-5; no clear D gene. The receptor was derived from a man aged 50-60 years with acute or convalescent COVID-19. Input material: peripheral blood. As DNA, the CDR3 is TGTGCCAGCAGCCTCGACTCCTTAGGTAGGACCCAGTACTTC. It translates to CASSLDSLGRTQYF.